A selection of T cell receptor beta chains follows, all from one sample in a study of tumor-infiltrating lymphocytes in localized non-small cell lung cancer. Generated by immunoSEQ multiplex PCR, the TCRdb table keeps only in-frame clones and is missing some. The sample gives more than 9,000 clones, nearly 65% of which show up once; around a tenth is in the top ten. The material sequenced was lung tumor tissue. The receptors come from a human donor with non-small cell lung cancer. CDR3s include the opening cysteine and the closing phenylalanine or tryptophan. The D gene is left open where the match is weak. Clone sizes are given selectively: once, few, many, or a class where the clone is expanded.

D gene: TRBD2; V gene: TRBV6-5; J gene: TRBJ2-5; clone size: -; CDR3 DNA: TGTGCCAGCAGTCAGCAACTAGCGGGGGGGCACACCCAGTACTTC; CDR3 protein: CASSQQLAGGHTQYF
D gene: TRBD1; V gene: TRBV5-8; J gene: TRBJ1-5; clone size: -; CDR3 DNA: TGTGCCAGCACCGGGACAGCCAACAATCAGCCCCAGCATTTT; CDR3 protein: CASTGTANNQPQHF
D gene: TRBD2; V gene: TRBV12-5; J gene: TRBJ2-1; clone size: once; CDR3 DNA: TGTGCTAGTGGTTTGCTAAGCGGGGGTGAGCAGTTCTTC; CDR3 protein: CASGLLSGGEQFF
D gene: -; V gene: TRBV7-9; J gene: TRBJ2-1; clone size: -; CDR3 DNA: TGTGCCAGCAGCTTATTTAGACACCTTTACAATGAGCAGTTCTTC; CDR3 protein: CASSLFRHLYNEQFF
D gene: -; V gene: TRBV6-9; J gene: TRBJ2-5; clone size: -; CDR3 DNA: TGTGCCAGCAGTCGCAACCCCTACGGACTAGAGACCCAGTACTTC; CDR3 protein: CASSRNPYGLETQYF
D gene: -; V gene: TRBV27; J gene: TRBJ1-2; clone size: few; CDR3 DNA: TGTGCCAGCAGTACTATCGTTTCGGGTACGGAGCGAGGGTATGGCTACACCTTC; CDR3 protein: CASSTIVSGTERGYGYTF
D gene: -; V gene: TRBV6-5; J gene: TRBJ1-6; clone size: -; CDR3 DNA: TGTGCCAGCAGTACCAGGGGATATAATTCACCCCTCCACTTT; CDR3 protein: CASSTRGYNSPLHF
D gene: -; V gene: TRBV5-1; J gene: TRBJ1-1; clone size: few; CDR3 DNA: TGCGCCAGCAGCCCGGCCGGGGAGTACACTGAAGCTTTCTTT; CDR3 protein: CASSPAGEYTEAFF
D gene: TRBD2; V gene: TRBV13; J gene: TRBJ2-3; clone size: -; CDR3 DNA: TGTGCCAGCAGCACAGATTCAGGACTAGCGGGAGTGGCAGATACGCAGTATTTT; CDR3 protein: CASSTDSGLAGVADTQYF
D gene: TRBD2; V gene: TRBV11-2; J gene: TRBJ2-7; clone size: few; CDR3 DNA: TGTGCCAGCAGCGCGGGGGGGCCTAACGAGCAGTACTTC; CDR3 protein: CASSAGGPNEQYF
D gene: TRBD1; V gene: TRBV11-2; J gene: TRBJ1-1; clone size: -; CDR3 DNA: TGTGCCAGCAGCTTGGACAGGAGACTGAACACTGAAGCTTTCTTT; CDR3 protein: CASSLDRRLNTEAFF
D gene: TRBD2; V gene: TRBV10-3; J gene: TRBJ2-7; clone size: -; CDR3 DNA: TGTGCCATCAGTGAGCTAGCGGGAGACGAGCAGTACTTC; CDR3 protein: CAISELAGDEQYF
D gene: TRBD1; V gene: TRBV7-9; J gene: TRBJ2-7; clone size: -; CDR3 DNA: TGTGCCAGCAGCTTCCTGGACAGGGGGCTGTACGAGCAGTACTTC; CDR3 protein: CASSFLDRGLYEQYF
D gene: -; V gene: TRBV7-2; J gene: TRBJ1-2; clone size: -; CDR3 DNA: TGTGCCAGCAGCTTAGGCAGGGTTTCCGCTAACTATGGCTACACCTTC; CDR3 protein: CASSLGRVSANYGYTF
D gene: -; V gene: TRBV10-2; J gene: TRBJ2-7; clone size: -; CDR3 DNA: TGCGCCAGCAACTCGGGGATCGGCTACGAGCAGTACTTC; CDR3 protein: CASNSGIGYEQYF
D gene: -; V gene: TRBV6-6; J gene: TRBJ2-7; clone size: once; CDR3 DNA: TGTGCCAGCAGCCCGACGTCAGGGGCCTACGAGCAGTACTTC; CDR3 protein: CASSPTSGAYEQYF
D gene: TRBD2; V gene: TRBV5-4; J gene: TRBJ2-5; clone size: once; CDR3 DNA: TGTGCCTTCTCTGGGAGGGAGATCCAAGAGACCCAGTACTTC; CDR3 protein: CAFSGREIQETQYF
D gene: TRBD2; V gene: TRBV14; J gene: TRBJ2-3; clone size: -; CDR3 DNA: TGTGCCAGCAGCCACCGGACTAGCGGGAATACGCAGTATTTT; CDR3 protein: CASSHRTSGNTQYF
D gene: TRBD1; V gene: TRBV25-1; J gene: TRBJ2-3; clone size: -; CDR3 DNA: TGTGCCAGCAGTGAATACAGGGGGTATCTTAGCACAGATACGCAGTATTTT; CDR3 protein: CASSEYRGYLSTDTQYF
D gene: -; V gene: TRBV19; J gene: TRBJ2-5; clone size: medium-sized; CDR3 DNA: TGTGCCAGTAGTCTCTCCCCATTCGGGGACCAAGAGACCCAGTACTTC; CDR3 protein: CASSLSPFGDQETQYF
D gene: -; V gene: TRBV5-1; J gene: TRBJ1-2; clone size: -; CDR3 DNA: TGCGCCAGCAGCTTTGGAGAGCACTATGGCTACACCTTC; CDR3 protein: CASSFGEHYGYTF
D gene: -; V gene: TRBV18; J gene: TRBJ2-3; clone size: -; CDR3 DNA: TGTGCCAGCTCACCTTTAACAAGCACAGATACGCAGTATTTT; CDR3 protein: CASSPLTSTDTQYF
D gene: -; V gene: TRBV10-3; J gene: TRBJ2-5; clone size: -; CDR3 DNA: TGTGCCATCAGTGAAGATGTGTGGGGCGGGGTACAAGAGACCCAGTACTTC; CDR3 protein: CAISEDVWGGVQETQYF
D gene: -; V gene: TRBV5-4; J gene: TRBJ1-2; clone size: -; CDR3 DNA: TGTGCCAGCAGCTCCGGGACGAGGGGTGGCTACACCTTC; CDR3 protein: CASSSGTRGGYTF
D gene: TRBD2; V gene: TRBV7-9; J gene: TRBJ2-3; clone size: -; CDR3 DNA: TGTGCCAGCAGCCAACAGACTAGCCCGAGCACAGATACGCAGTATTTT; CDR3 protein: CASSQQTSPSTDTQYF
D gene: -; V gene: TRBV9; J gene: TRBJ2-5; clone size: few; CDR3 DNA: TGTGCCAGCAGCGTAGATGTGGGGGCTGAGACCCAGTACTTC; CDR3 protein: CASSVDVGAETQYF
D gene: TRBD2; V gene: TRBV11-2; J gene: TRBJ2-5; clone size: -; CDR3 DNA: TGTGCCAGCAGCTTAGGCCTAGCGGGGGCCCAAGAGACCCAGTACTTC; CDR3 protein: CASSLGLAGAQETQYF
D gene: TRBD2; V gene: TRBV4-1; J gene: TRBJ2-7; clone size: -; CDR3 DNA: TGCGCCAGCAGCCAAGCTGCTAGCGGCTCCTACGAGCAGTACTTC; CDR3 protein: CASSQAASGSYEQYF
D gene: TRBD2; V gene: TRBV5-1; J gene: TRBJ2-7; clone size: -; CDR3 DNA: TGCGCCAGCAGCTTCGGGACTAGCGGGAGCGAGCAGTACTTC; CDR3 protein: CASSFGTSGSEQYF